These T cell receptor beta chains were read from a single sample in a study of cytomegalovirus exposure and HLA in healthy donors. The data were produced by immunoSEQ multiplex PCR, yet TCRdb's version contains in-frame clones alone and is incomplete. The data hold 190,000 or so clones, with about 85% observed a single time. Sequencing used PBMCs. These receptors came from a woman aged 50 to 60 in good health and CMV-seropositive. The CDR3 runs from the conserved cysteine through the conserved F or W. Fields, in order: CDR3 protein, CDR3 DNA, V gene, J gene, clone size, D gene. The D gene is left open where the match is weak. The size field is filled for only some rows; it gives once, few, many or a size class.

CDR3: CASSWELPGGGYTF; DNA: TGTGCCAGCAGTTGGGAGCTCCCGGGAGGCGGCTACACCTTC; V: TRBV6-5; J: TRBJ1-2; size: .; D: .
CDR3: CASSRQNDEKLFF; DNA: TGTGCCAGTAGTCGACAGAACGATGAAAAACTGTTTTTT; V: TRBV19; J: TRBJ1-4; size: .; D: .
CDR3: CASRGTGSYGYTF; DNA: TGTGCCAGCAGAGGGACAGGGAGCTATGGCTACACCTTC; V: TRBV28; J: TRBJ1-2; size: few; D: TRBD1
CDR3: CASRGTGGAYGYTF; DNA: TGTGCCAGCAGGGGGACAGGGGGCGCTTATGGCTACACCTTC; V: TRBV6-5; J: TRBJ1-2; size: .; D: TRBD1
CDR3: CASSFGQQNTGELFF; DNA: TGTGCCAGCAGCTTTGGGCAGCAGAACACCGGGGAGCTGTTTTTT; V: TRBV11-2; J: TRBJ2-2; size: .; D: .
CDR3: CASSPLDREAEAFF; DNA: TGTGCCAGCAGTCCTTTGGACAGGGAGGCTGAAGCTTTCTTT; V: TRBV27; J: TRBJ1-1; size: .; D: TRBD1
CDR3: CASSIDGRYTGELFF; DNA: TGTGCCAGTAGTATAGACGGTCGATACACCGGGGAGCTGTTTTTT; V: TRBV19; J: TRBJ2-2; size: .; D: .
CDR3: CASSPPDRAGETQYF; DNA: TGTGCCAGCTCACCTCCGGACAGGGCCGGAGAGACCCAGTACTTC; V: TRBV18; J: TRBJ2-5; size: .; D: TRBD1
CDR3: CASSKGQSPYEQYF; DNA: TGTGCCAGCAGCAAGGGACAGTCCCCCTACGAGCAGTACTTC; V: TRBV21-1; J: TRBJ2-7; size: .; D: .
CDR3: CASSRLIAYEQYF; DNA: TGTGCCAGCAGTCGGTTAATAGCCTACGAGCAGTACTTC; V: TRBV28; J: TRBJ2-7; size: .; D: .
CDR3: CASVTGLGEKLFF; DNA: TGTGCCAGCGTTACAGGGTTGGGTGAAAAACTGTTTTTT; V: TRBV2; J: TRBJ1-4; size: .; D: .
CDR3: CASSLLPSQGRMNTEAFF; DNA: TGCGCCAGCAGCCTACTTCCTTCACAGGGGAGAATGAACACTGAAGCTTTCTTT; V: TRBV4-1; J: TRBJ1-1; size: .; D: TRBD1
CDR3: CSVGSSDREAFF; DNA: TGCAGCGTTGGTTCGTCGGACAGGGAAGCTTTCTTT; V: TRBV29-1; J: TRBJ1-1; size: .; D: TRBD1
CDR3: CASSQGQGDVYGYTF; DNA: TGCGCCAGCAGCCAGGGACAGGGGGATGTCTATGGCTACACCTTC; V: TRBV4-1; J: TRBJ1-2; size: few; D: TRBD1
CDR3: CSAPSVDGYTF; DNA: TGCAGTGCTCCTTCCGTAGATGGCTACACCTTC; V: TRBV20-1; J: TRBJ1-2; size: once; D: .
CDR3: CASSLLAREQFF; DNA: TGTGCCAGCAGCTTACTAGCTCGGGAGCAGTTCTTC; V: TRBV7-2; J: TRBJ2-1; size: once; D: .
CDR3: CASSPTGGPYQETQYF; DNA: TGTGCCAGCAGCCCTACGGGGGGCCCGTACCAAGAGACCCAGTACTTC; V: TRBV7-2; J: TRBJ2-5; size: .; D: .
CDR3: CASSYLGQNSGNTIYF; DNA: TGTGCCAGCAGTTACCTTGGACAAAACTCTGGAAACACCATATATTTT; V: TRBV6-5; J: TRBJ1-3; size: .; D: .
CDR3: CASSARDRENTEAFF; DNA: TGTGCCAGCAGCGCACGGGACAGAGAGAACACTGAAGCTTTCTTT; V: TRBV7-9; J: TRBJ1-1; size: .; D: TRBD1
CDR3: CASSPGTGGVNSPLHF; DNA: TGTGCCAGCAGCCCCGGGACAGGGGGAGTCAATTCACCCCTCCACTTT; V: TRBV7-9; J: TRBJ1-6; size: .; D: TRBD1
CDR3: CASSPDRANEQYF; DNA: TGTGCCAGCAGTCCGGACAGGGCTAACGAGCAGTACTTC; V: TRBV7-9; J: TRBJ2-7; size: .; D: TRBD1
CDR3: CASSRAGRMGEKLFF; DNA: TGTGCCAGCAGCCGCGCAGGGAGGATGGGGGAAAAACTGTTTTTT; V: TRBV7-9; J: TRBJ1-4; size: .; D: .
CDR3: CASSQVYPAGDEQFF; DNA: TGTGCCAGCAGCCAAGTTTACCCCGCCGGTGATGAGCAGTTCTTC; V: TRBV4-2; J: TRBJ2-1; size: .; D: .
CDR3: CASSHYPGTHLNSPLHF; DNA: TGCGCCAGCAGCCACTACCCCGGGACTCACTTAAATTCACCCCTCCACTTT; V: TRBV5-1; J: TRBJ1-6; size: .; D: .
CDR3: CASSQLGLETGYNSPLHF; DNA: TGCGCCAGCAGCCAATTGGGGCTGGAGACAGGTTATAATTCACCCCTCCACTTT; V: TRBV4-3; J: TRBJ1-6; size: .; D: .
CDR3: CASRPAGVTTEAFF; DNA: TGTGCCAGCAGACCGGCAGGGGTTACCACTGAAGCTTTCTTT; V: TRBV6-6; J: TRBJ1-1; size: .; D: .
CDR3: CASTFLGSQHF; DNA: TGTGCCAGCACTTTCCTGGGCTCCCAGCATTTT; V: TRBV6-5; J: TRBJ1-5; size: .; D: .
CDR3: CASSISGAYGYTF; DNA: TGTGCCAGTAGTATCTCAGGGGCCTATGGCTACACCTTC; V: TRBV19; J: TRBJ1-2; size: few; D: .
CDR3: CASSLGQGNYGYTF; DNA: TGTGCCAGCAGCTTGGGACAGGGAAACTATGGCTACACCTTC; V: TRBV7-9; J: TRBJ1-2; size: few; D: TRBD1
CDR3: CANREGDGYTF; DNA: TGTGCTAACAGGGAGGGCGATGGCTACACCTTC; V: TRBV28; J: TRBJ1-2; size: .; D: .
CDR3: CASSQERSGGTREQYF; DNA: TGCGCCAGCAGCCAAGAACGTAGCGGGGGTACTCGCGAGCAGTACTTC; V: TRBV4-1; J: TRBJ2-7; size: .; D: TRBD2
CDR3: CAWSQTPNYEQYF; DNA: TGTGCCTGGAGTCAAACCCCTAACTACGAGCAGTACTTC; V: TRBV30; J: TRBJ2-7; size: .; D: .
CDR3: CASSVDLKGHEQFF; DNA: TGTGCCAGCAGCGTAGATTTAAAGGGGCATGAGCAGTTCTTC; V: TRBV9; J: TRBJ2-1; size: .; D: .
CDR3: CASSTGVRETQYF; DNA: TGTGCCAGCAGTACCGGGGTTAGAGAGACCCAGTACTTC; V: TRBV28; J: TRBJ2-5; size: .; D: .
CDR3: CASSVDRGRSSGNTIYF; DNA: TGTGCCAGCAGCGTTGACAGGGGGCGATCCTCTGGAAACACCATATATTTT; V: TRBV9; J: TRBJ1-3; size: .; D: TRBD1
CDR3: CAISDGTGGRETQYF; DNA: TGTGCCATCAGTGATGGGACAGGGGGCCGGGAGACCCAGTACTTC; V: TRBV10-3; J: TRBJ2-5; size: .; D: TRBD1
CDR3: CASSIGGSDIYEQYF; DNA: TGTGCCAGTAGTATTGGGGGGAGCGATATATACGAGCAGTACTTC; V: TRBV19; J: TRBJ2-7; size: once; D: .
CDR3: CSVEVQPANYEQYF; DNA: TGCAGCGTTGAAGTACAGCCCGCAAACTACGAGCAGTACTTC; V: TRBV29-1; J: TRBJ2-7; size: .; D: .
CDR3: CASSQELGVARETQYF; DNA: TGCGCCAGCAGCCAAGAGCTAGGTGTGGCCCGAGAGACCCAGTACTTC; V: TRBV4-3; J: TRBJ2-5; size: .; D: .
CDR3: CASSPRQGASYGYTF; DNA: TGTGCCAGCAGCCCCCGACAGGGAGCGAGCTATGGCTACACCTTC; V: TRBV7-9; J: TRBJ1-2; size: .; D: TRBD1